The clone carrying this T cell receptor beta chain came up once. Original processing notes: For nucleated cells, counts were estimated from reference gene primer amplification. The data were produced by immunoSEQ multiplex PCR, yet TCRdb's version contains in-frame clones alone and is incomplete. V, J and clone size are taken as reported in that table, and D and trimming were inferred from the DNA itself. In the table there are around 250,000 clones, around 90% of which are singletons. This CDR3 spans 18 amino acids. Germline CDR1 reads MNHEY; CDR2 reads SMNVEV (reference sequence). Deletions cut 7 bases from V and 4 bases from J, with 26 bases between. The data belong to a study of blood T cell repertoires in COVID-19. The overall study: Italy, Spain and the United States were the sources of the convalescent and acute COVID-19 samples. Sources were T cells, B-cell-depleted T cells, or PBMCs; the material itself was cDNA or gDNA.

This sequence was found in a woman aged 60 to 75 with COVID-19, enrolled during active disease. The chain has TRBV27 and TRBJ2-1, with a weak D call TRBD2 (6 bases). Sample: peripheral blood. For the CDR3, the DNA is TGTGCCAGCATTTCGAACGCGGGGTGGCGGAATCAGTACAATGAGCAGTTCTTC. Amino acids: CASISNAGWRNQYNEQFF.